This record covers a single TCR beta chain. What it recognizes is unknown. The entry originates in a study of CD8+ T cells in alopecia areata. Study in general: Twice daily, treated patients received 5 to 10 mg of oral tofacitinib.

Collected material from alopecia areata patients comprised lesional scalp punch biopsies and peripheral blood. After isolation, RNA underwent reverse transcription to generate cDNA as the sequencing template. Assay used: immunoSEQ multiplex PCR; TCRdb lists only in-frame clones, some missing. The sample consists of about 150,000 clones, around half of them appearing once. Study-wide results and caveats: Sharing of TCR sequences between patients (possibly for HLA-related reasons) was less clear than in mice. Lesional scalp, especially alopecia totalis/universalis, showed higher clonality than normal scalp.

Specimen: CD8+ T cells sorted from blood, collected at week 0. This TCR came from a human donor with alopecia areata.

CDR3 amino acids: CASSQDRYSPGTYNSPLHF. CDR3 DNA sequence: TGCGCCAGCAGCCAAGACCGCTACAGTCCAGGCACCTATAATTCACCCCTCCACTTT. V usage is TRBV4-3 and J usage is TRBJ1-6; D gene uncertain. The CDR3 is 19 amino acids. Germline CDR1 and CDR2: LGHNA and YSLEER. V was cut by 0 bases and J by 2 bases, with 17 bases left in between.